These T cell receptor beta chains were read from a single sample in a study of blood T cell repertoires in COVID-19. Generated by immunoSEQ multiplex PCR, the TCRdb table keeps only in-frame clones and is missing some. The data show about 80,000 clones, with approximately 90% seen just once and about 7% held by the top ten. Sequencing was performed on peripheral blood. Receptors originate from a woman aged 80 or over with acute or convalescent COVID-19. The CDR3 runs from the conserved cysteine through the conserved F or W. The order of the fields is V gene, J gene, CDR3 length, clone size, D gene, CDR3 DNA, CDR3 protein. D genes are given only for firm matches. Some rows mark clone size as missing; the rest say once, few, many or name a class of expanded clone.

TRBV13	TRBJ1-3	17	NA	NA	TGTGCCAGCAGCTCGACCCGGGACAACTTCTCTGGAAACACCATATATTTT	CASSSTRDNFSGNTIYF
TRBV10-3	TRBJ2-7	14	NA	TRBD1	TGTGCCATCACCCAGACAGGGGAAGAGGGCGAGCAGTACTTC	CAITQTGEEGEQYF
TRBV6-1	TRBJ2-7	12	NA	NA	TGTGCCAGCAGTGAAGCTCACTACGAGCAGTACTTC	CASSEAHYEQYF
TRBV11-3	TRBJ2-3	14	few	NA	TGTGCCAGCAGCTTAGGCAGGGGCCCAGATACGCAGTATTTT	CASSLGRGPDTQYF
TRBV27	TRBJ1-4	16	NA	NA	TGTGCCAGCAGTTTATCTATGGGAGGCCTGGGTGAAAAACTGTTTTTT	CASSLSMGGLGEKLFF
TRBV2	TRBJ1-1	13	NA	NA	TGTGCCAAGAGGACGCGGGAGGACACTGAAGCTTTCTTT	CAKRTREDTEAFF
TRBV30	TRBJ2-5	18	NA	TRBD2	TGTGCCGGATCCCTCGGACTAGCGGGAGGGCCGTCTCGGGAGACCCAGTACTTC	CAGSLGLAGGPSRETQYF
TRBV2	TRBJ1-1	12	NA	NA	TGTGCCAGAGCAAGGAAGGGGCCGGAAGCTTTCTTT	CARARKGPEAFF
TRBV3-1/TRBV3-2	TRBJ1-5	15	once	NA	TGTGCCAGCAGCCAAGCTGTGGACACCAATCAGCCCCAGCATTTT	CASSQAVDTNQPQHF
TRBV7-2	TRBJ1-4	14	NA	NA	TGTGCCAGCAGCTCGCGACAGGTTAATGAAAAACTGTTTTTT	CASSSRQVNEKLFF